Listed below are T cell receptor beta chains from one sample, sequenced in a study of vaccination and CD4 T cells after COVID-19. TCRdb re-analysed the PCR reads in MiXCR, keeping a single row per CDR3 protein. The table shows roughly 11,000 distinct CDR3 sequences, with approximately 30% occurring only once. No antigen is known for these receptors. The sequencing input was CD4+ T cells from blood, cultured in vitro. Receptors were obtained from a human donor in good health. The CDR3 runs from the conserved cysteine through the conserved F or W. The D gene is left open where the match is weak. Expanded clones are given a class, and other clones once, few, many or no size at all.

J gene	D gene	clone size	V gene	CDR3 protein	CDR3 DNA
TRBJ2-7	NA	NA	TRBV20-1	CSARWGESEQYF	TGCAGTGCTAGATGGGGGGAGAGCGAGCAGTACTTC
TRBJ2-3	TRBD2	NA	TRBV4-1	CASSQDPGLAGATQYF	TGCGCCAGCAGCCAAGATCCCGGACTAGCGGGGGCTACGCAGTATTTT
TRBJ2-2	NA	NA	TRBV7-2	CASSLTPAGTGELFF	TGTGCCAGCAGCTTAACCCCGGCAGGCACCGGGGAGCTGTTTTTT
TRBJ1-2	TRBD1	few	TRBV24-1	CATSDRTGGESYGYTF	TGTGCCACCAGTGACAGGACAGGGGGCGAATCCTATGGCTACACCTTC
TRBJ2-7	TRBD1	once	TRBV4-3	CASSQGAWDSSYEQYF	TGCGCCAGCAGCCAAGGAGCGTGGGACAGCTCCTACGAGCAGTACTTC
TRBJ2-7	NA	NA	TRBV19	CASSIVGPPSYEQYF	TGTGCCAGTAGTATCGTAGGGCCCCCCTCCTACGAGCAGTACTTC
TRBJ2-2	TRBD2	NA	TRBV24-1	CAIPAGTSNTGELFF	TGTGCCATCCCAGCGGGGACCTCGAACACCGGGGAGCTGTTTTTT
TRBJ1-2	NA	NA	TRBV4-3	CASSQVSVKNYGYTF	TGCGCCAGCAGCCAAGTAAGCGTGAAAAACTATGGCTACACCTTC
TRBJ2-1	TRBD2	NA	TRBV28	CASGPGTSGLSSYNEQFF	TGTGCCAGCGGCCCTGGGACTAGCGGATTGAGCTCCTACAATGAGCAGTTCTTC
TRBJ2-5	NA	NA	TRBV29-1	CSTSVQETQYF	TGCAGCACAAGTGTCCAAGAGACCCAGTACTTC